Below are 18 T cell receptor beta chains sequenced from a single sample in a study of regulatory T cells in long-lasting Graves disease. Building the TCR beta libraries relied on iRepertoire HTBI primers, and CDR3 regions underwent Arm-PCR. From the multiplex PCR reads, TCRdb called clonotypes with MiXCR, one entry per CDR3 protein. The data hold roughly 400,000 distinct CDR3 sequences, with about 15% observed a single time. Time point here: newly diagnosed GD, antithyroid drugs for less than 3 months. RNA extracted from PBMCs served as the sequencing template. These data also formed part of another study, on T cells in Graves' hyperthyroidism and ophthalmopathy.

The sample in question was peripheral blood mononuclear cells (PBMCs), obtained at new diagnosis, from a patient treated with antithyroid drugs. The receptors come from a woman aged 35 to 49 with Graves disease.

The rearrangement links TRBV20-1 to TRBJ2-3; perhaps TRBD1 as D (6 bases). The CDR3 runs 16 residues. In germline, CDR1 is DFQATT, CDR2 SNEGSKA (reference sequence). The V gene lost 0 bases and the J gene lost 0 bases, with 13 bases spanning the gap. The CDR3 DNA reads TGCAGTGCTAGAGATTTCTTCAGGGGAAGCACAGATACGCAGTATTTT. The encoded protein is CSARDFFRGSTDTQYF.

A word on this clonotype: The conserved final phenylalanine or tryptophan is absent from the CDR3, which likely points to a read error. V and J are TRBV12-3 or TRBV12-4 and TRBJ2-1; D is uncertain. The CDR3 is 13 residues long. The CDR3 DNA reads TGTGCCGGCAGTGAGGCCAGTTACAATGAGCAGTTCCTC. Amino acid sequence: CAGSEASYNEQFL.

This rearrangement joins TRBV9 to TRBJ2-3, with D uncertain. The V gene lost 0 bases and the J gene lost 1 base, with 6 bases spanning the gap. Germline V gene sequence: CDR1 SGDLS, CDR2 YYNGEE. This CDR3 is built from 14 residues. Here the CDR3 DNA reads TGTGCCAGCAGCGTAGATGGGGGCACAGATACGCAGTATTTT. Encoded protein: CASSVDGGTDTQYF.

CDR3 sequence reads: CASSQTHFMGTKQETQYF. CDR3 DNA sequence: TGCGCCAGCAGCCAAACTCACTTCATGGGGACAAAACAAGAGACCCAGTACTTC. V usage is TRBV4-1 and J usage is TRBJ2-5; D is possibly TRBD1 (6 bases). Between the trimmed V and J ends, which lost 2 bases and 2 bases, there was a span of 21 bases. Germline V gene data show CDR1 as MGHRA and CDR2 as YSYEKL. This CDR3 contains 18 residues.

This clonotype has ten or more counts. This chain connects TRBV10-3 to TRBJ2-1; D perhaps matches TRBD1 (6 bases). The germline V gene encodes CDR1 ENHRY and CDR2 SYGVKD. Trimming took off 8 bases at V and 6 bases at J, with 14 bases between the two ends. The CDR3 consists of 13 residues. The CDR3 protein is CAISTGTGNEQFF. The DNA for the CDR3 is TGTGCCATCTCCACAGGGACGGGCAATGAGCAGTTCTTC.

Concerning this clonotype itself: A much larger clone differs from this one at a single base, so this may be a read error. This chain uses TRBV7-3 with TRBJ2-1, with TRBD2 matching over 8 bases. CDR3 length: 23 residues. CDR1 is SGHTA and CDR2 is FQGTGA in the germline V gene. CDR3 sequence (DNA): TGTGCCAGCAGCTTAAGATCACCTAAGTCCCTACTAGCGGAAATCCTCGGTGTCAATGAGCAGCTCTTC. This codes for CASSLRSPKSLLAEILGVNEQLF.

This clonotype occurred many times. The gene calls are TRBV6-2 or TRBV6-3 and TRBJ2-1, with D possibly called TRBD1 or TRBD2 (6 bases each). Germline-derived CDR1 and CDR2 are MNHEY and SVGEGT. This CDR3 has 13 residues. Trimming took off 7 bases at V and 9 bases at J, with 16 bases between the two ends. As DNA, the CDR3 is TGTGCCAGCACCCCCCAAGAGGGGGGTGAGCAGTTCTTC. It translates to CASTPQEGGEQFF.

This clonotype came up once. The chain carries TRBV2 and TRBJ1-2; the D gene is possibly TRBD1 (5 bases). From germline, CDR1 is SNHLY and CDR2 FYNNEI. The V end was cut by 6 bases, the J end by 5 bases, with 16 bases between. The CDR3 totals 14 residues. The CDR3 sequence is CASRKRQNFYGYTF. The DNA of the CDR3 is TGTGCCAGCAGAAAAAGACAGAATTTTTATGGCTACACCTTC.

This clonotype was recorded many times. CDR3 sequence: CASSQHVPTGYGYTF. In nucleotides, the CDR3 is TGCGCCAGCAGCCAACACGTCCCGACAGGCTATGGCTACACCTTC. The rearrangement links TRBV4-3 to TRBJ1-2, with TRBD1 as a possible D gene (6 bases). Germline CDR1 LGHNA, CDR2 YSLEER. The CDR3 length is 15 residues. The germline V and J ends were trimmed by 2 bases and 4 bases, with 14 bases remaining between them.

As concerns this clonotype: A much larger clone is a single base away; this may be a read error. For the CDR3, the DNA is TGTGCTAGTGGTTTGGGGGGATCAAGCACAGATACGCAGTATTTT. It translates to CASGLGGSSTDTQYF. The rearrangement uses TRBV12-5 and TRBJ2-3; D uncertain. Germline CDR1 reads LGHNT; CDR2 reads FRNRAP. The CDR3 has 15 amino acids. The V end was cut by 1 base, the J end by 0 bases, with 8 bases between.

The V gene is TRBV2, the J gene TRBJ2-1; 9 bases line up with TRBD1. The junction had 9 bases not matched to a gene; V was cut back by 7 bases and J by 2 bases. Germline values: CDR1 SNHLY, CDR2 FYNNEI. CDR3 length: 16 amino acids. As DNA, the CDR3 is TGTGCCAGCACACCACTGGACAGGGGTGCCTACAATGAGCAGTTCTTC. It translates to CASTPLDRGAYNEQFF.

At least ten counts were recorded for this clonotype. V usage is TRBV14 and J usage is TRBJ1-4; D is uncertain. V lost 4 bases and J 0 bases, leaving 6 bases between the germline ends. The CDR3 consists of 14 residues. The germline gives CDR1 SGHDN, CDR2 FVKESK. The CDR3 spells CASSRNPTNEKLFF. CDR3 bases: TGTGCCAGCAGCCGAAACCCAACTAATGAAAAACTGTTTTTT.

This clonotype has only a few counts. The rearrangement links TRBV9 to TRBJ2-3; 7 nucleotides line up with TRBD2. The V gene's germline CDR1 is SGDLS and CDR2 YYNGEE. V lost 6 bases to trimming and J lost 2 bases; unmatched junction nucleotides: 12. This CDR3 is built from 16 residues. CDR3 region: CASTPTGGSSTDTQYF. CDR3 nucleotides: TGTGCCAGCACCCCGACGGGCGGGAGTTCCACAGATACGCAGTATTTT.

The gene calls are TRBV7-9 and TRBJ2-3, with 8 bases that match TRBD2. This CDR3 is 18 amino acids long. Trimming cost V 4 bases and J 3 bases; bases outside gene matches: 15. Germline V CDR1 and CDR2: SEHNR, FQNEAQ (reference sequence). The CDR3 DNA sequence: TGTGCCAGCAGCTCGCCCGGATCAGTTGGACTAGCAACAGATACGCAGTATTTT. It translates to CASSSPGSVGLATDTQYF.

This clonotype was seen at least ten times. The genes are TRBV28 and TRBJ2-5; tentative D call: TRBD2 (6 bases). Trimming took off 8 bases at V and 4 bases at J, with 17 bases between the two ends. The CDR3 length is 14 residues. CDR1 and CDR2 from the germline V gene are MDHEN and SYDVKM. This chain's CDR3 is CASSGLIGLETQYF. CDR3 nucleotides: TGTGCCAGCTCGGGACTCATAGGCTTAGAGACCCAGTACTTC.

Many counts were recorded for this clonotype. V and J are TRBV11-3 and TRBJ1-3; D is possibly TRBD1 (6 bases). The CDR3 is made up of 16 amino acids. V lost 5 bases, J lost 0 bases, and 14 bases lay in between. The germline gives CDR1 SGHNT, CDR2 YENEEA. The CDR3: CASSPWDKRSGNTIYF. In nucleotides, the CDR3 is TGTGCCAGCAGCCCCTGGGACAAGCGCTCTGGAAACACCATATATTTT.

The chain uses TRBV20-1 and TRBJ1-2, with D possibly TRBD1 on 6 matching bases. With 7 bases removed from V and 2 bases from J, the gap between germline ends came to 17 bases. This CDR3 contains 14 residues. Germline CDR1 is DFQATT and CDR2 is SNEGSKA (reference sequence). This CDR3 is CSVLGGYGNYGYTF. The CDR3 bases are TGCAGTGTCCTAGGGGGGTACGGCAACTATGGCTACACCTTC.

There are many counts of this clonotype. The chain has TRBV28 and TRBJ2-5; 8 bases match TRBD1. V gave up 5 bases and J gave up 5 bases; unmatched junction bases: 13. Per germline, CDR1 MDHEN and CDR2 SYDVKM. The CDR3 length is 16 residues. Written as DNA, the CDR3 is TGTGCCAGCAGTCAGTCAGGGGGCGACCGCAGGGAGACCCAGTACTTC. Its translation: CASSQSGGDRRETQYF.